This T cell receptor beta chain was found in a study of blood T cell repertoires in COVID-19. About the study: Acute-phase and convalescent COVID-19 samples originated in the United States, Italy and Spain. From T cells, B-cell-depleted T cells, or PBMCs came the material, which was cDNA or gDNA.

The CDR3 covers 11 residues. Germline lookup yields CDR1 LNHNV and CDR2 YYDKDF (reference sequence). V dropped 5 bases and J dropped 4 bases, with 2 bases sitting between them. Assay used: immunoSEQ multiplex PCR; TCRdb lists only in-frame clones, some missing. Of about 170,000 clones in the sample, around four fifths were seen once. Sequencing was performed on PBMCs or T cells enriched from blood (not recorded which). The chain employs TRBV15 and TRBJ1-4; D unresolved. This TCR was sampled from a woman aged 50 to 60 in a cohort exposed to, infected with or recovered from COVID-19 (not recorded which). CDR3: CATSLNEKLFF. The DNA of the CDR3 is TGTGCCACCAGCCTTAATGAAAAACTGTTTTTT.